This note documents a single T cell receptor (beta chain) sequence. Its antigen is as yet unknown. The time point is: persistent/refractory GD, antithyroid drugs over 5 years with positive TRAb. From PBMCs, RNA was extracted and then used to make the TCR library. The data originate from a study of regulatory T cells in long-lasting Graves disease. Findings and caveats of the study: The persistent group shared fewer than 3,500 public clonotypes, more than the approximately 1,000 shared by new patients. TCR diversity was lower in persistent Graves' patients (versus newly diagnosed ones).

Construction of the TCR beta libraries employed iRepertoire HTBI primers in conjunction with Arm-PCR of CDR3 regions. Each CDR3 protein gets one entry after TCRdb re-called the multiplex PCR reads with MiXCR. The sample shows approximately 500,000 distinct CDR3 sequences, 20% to 25% of them seen only once. The TCR originated in a female donor with Graves disease. This specimen was peripheral blood mononuclear cells (PBMCs), taken when the disease was refractory, from a patient treated with antithyroid drugs.

CDR3 nucleotides: TGTGCCAACCGGGACAGCCCCTCCTATGGCTACACCTTC. It yields the protein CANRDSPSYGYTF. V and J are TRBV6-2 or TRBV6-3 and TRBJ1-2; 7 nucleotides align to TRBD1. The germline CDR1 and CDR2 sequences are MNHEY and SVGEGT. With 10 bases clipped from V and 4 bases from J, the junction kept 9 bases outside the gene matches. The CDR3 covers 13 residues.